The clone carrying this T cell receptor beta chain has just one count. Its target is not known. The data were obtained in a study of shared clonotypes between healthy human individuals. Regarding the study as a whole: Generation probabilities of non-shared clonotypes were lower (relative to those shared by all four donors).

This CDR3 region has 15 residues. V dropped 5 bases and J dropped 0; count of bases not matched to a gene: 7. Germline CDR1 and CDR2: SGHAT and FQNNGV. Clones were read by immunoSEQ multiplex PCR, and TCRdb kept only the in-frame ones, dropping some. The sample shows around 2,000,000 clones, roughly 96% of them seen only once. This sequence originates from a man between 18 and 35 years old in good health. This chain connects TRBV11-2 to TRBJ2-7; 7 positions agree with TRBD1. The sample consisted of naive CD4+ T cells sorted from blood. The subset denotes: CD45RA+ positively selected. CDR3: CASSQLGGSSYEQYF. DNA of the CDR3: TGTGCCAGCAGCCAATTAGGGGGCTCCTCCTACGAGCAGTACTTC.